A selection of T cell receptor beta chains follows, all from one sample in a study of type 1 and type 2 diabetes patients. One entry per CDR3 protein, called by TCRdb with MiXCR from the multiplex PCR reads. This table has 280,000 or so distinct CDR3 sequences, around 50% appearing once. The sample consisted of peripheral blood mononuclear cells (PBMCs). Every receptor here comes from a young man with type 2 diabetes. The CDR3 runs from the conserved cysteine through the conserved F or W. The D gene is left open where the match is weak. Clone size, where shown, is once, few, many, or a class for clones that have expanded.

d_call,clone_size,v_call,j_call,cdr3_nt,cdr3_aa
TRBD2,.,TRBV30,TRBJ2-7,TGTGCCTGGAGAGGGGCGGGAGGGTACGAGCAGTACTTC,CAWRGAGGYEQYF
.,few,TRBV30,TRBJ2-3,TGTGCCTGGAGTCCCGAGCGTACGCAGTATTTT,CAWSPERTQYF
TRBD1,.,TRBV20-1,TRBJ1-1,TGCAGTGCCCGGCCGGGACAGGGTCCTTGGACTGAAGCTCTCTTT,CSARPGQGPWTEALF
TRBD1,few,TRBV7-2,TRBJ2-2,TGTGCCAGCAGTTTAGACAGGGGGCCCGGGGAGCTGTTTTTT,CASSLDRGPGELFF
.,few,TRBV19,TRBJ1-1,TGTGCCAGTAGTACGGGCCCCCGGGGTGAAGCTTTCTTT,CASSTGPRGEAFF
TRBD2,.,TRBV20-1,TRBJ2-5,TGCAGTGCTAGGCGGCGGGAGGGACAAGAGACCCAGTACTTC,CSARRREGQETQYF
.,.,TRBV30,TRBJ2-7,TGTGCCTGGAGTGTGTCCGGTACAGCCTACGAGCAGTACTTC,CAWSVSGTAYEQYF
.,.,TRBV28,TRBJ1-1,TGTGCCAGCAGGAAGGGTATCGAAGCTTTCTTT,CASRKGIEAFF
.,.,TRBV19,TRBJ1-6,TGTGCCTGGAGTCAGGATTCACCCCTCCACTTT,CAWSQDSPLHF
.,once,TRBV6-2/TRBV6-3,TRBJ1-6,TGTGCCAGCAGTGGACCGGGACTGGGATCACCCCTCCACTTT,CASSGPGLGSPLHF
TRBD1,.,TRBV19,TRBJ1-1,TGTGCCAGCGGACAGGGGGCATCTGAAGCTTTCTTT,CASGQGASEAFF
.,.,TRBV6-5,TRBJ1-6,TGTGCCAGCAGTTACTCAGGGGTCGGTAATTCACCCCTCCACTTT,CASSYSGVGNSPLHF
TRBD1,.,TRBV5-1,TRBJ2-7,TGCGCCAGCAGCTCGAGGACAGGGACTTTTGGGGAGCAGTACTTC,CASSSRTGTFGEQYF